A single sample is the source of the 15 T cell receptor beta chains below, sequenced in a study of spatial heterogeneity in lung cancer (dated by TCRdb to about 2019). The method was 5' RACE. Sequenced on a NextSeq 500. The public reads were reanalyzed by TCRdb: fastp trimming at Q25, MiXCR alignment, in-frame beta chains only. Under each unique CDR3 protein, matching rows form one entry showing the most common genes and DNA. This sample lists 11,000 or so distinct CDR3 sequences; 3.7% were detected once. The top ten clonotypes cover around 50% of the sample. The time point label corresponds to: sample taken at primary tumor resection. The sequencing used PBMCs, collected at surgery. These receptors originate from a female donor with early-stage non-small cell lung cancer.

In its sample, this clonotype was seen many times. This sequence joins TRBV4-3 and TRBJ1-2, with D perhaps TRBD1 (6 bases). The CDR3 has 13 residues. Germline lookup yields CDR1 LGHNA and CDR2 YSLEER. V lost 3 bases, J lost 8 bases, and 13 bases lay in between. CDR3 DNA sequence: TGCGCCAGCAGCCATGGGGGCCCAGGAGGCTACACCTTC. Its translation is CASSHGGPGGYTF.

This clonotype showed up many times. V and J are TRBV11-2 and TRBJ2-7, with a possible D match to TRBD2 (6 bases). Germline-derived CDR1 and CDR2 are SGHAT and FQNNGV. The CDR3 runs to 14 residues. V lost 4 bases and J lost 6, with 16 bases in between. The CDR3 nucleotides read TGTGCCAGCAGCTACCGGGACTGGAGAGGCGAGCAGTACTTC. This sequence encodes CASSYRDWRGEQYF.

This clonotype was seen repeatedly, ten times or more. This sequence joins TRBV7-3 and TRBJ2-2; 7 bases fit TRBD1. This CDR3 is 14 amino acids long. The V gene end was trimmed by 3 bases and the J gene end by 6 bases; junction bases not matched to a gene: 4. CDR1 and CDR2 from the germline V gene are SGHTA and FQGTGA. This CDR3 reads CASSFTTGPGELFF. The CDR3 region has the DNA TGTGCCAGCAGCTTCACGACAGGGCCCGGGGAGCTGTTTTTT.

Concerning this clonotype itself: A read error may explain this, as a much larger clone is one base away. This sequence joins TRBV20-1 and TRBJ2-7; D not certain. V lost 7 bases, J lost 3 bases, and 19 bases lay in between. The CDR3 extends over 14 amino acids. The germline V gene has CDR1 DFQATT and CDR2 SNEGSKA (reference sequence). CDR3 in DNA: TGCAGTGTTAGTACCCCAATGGTTAGCTACGAGCAGTACTTC. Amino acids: CSVSTPMVSYEQYF.

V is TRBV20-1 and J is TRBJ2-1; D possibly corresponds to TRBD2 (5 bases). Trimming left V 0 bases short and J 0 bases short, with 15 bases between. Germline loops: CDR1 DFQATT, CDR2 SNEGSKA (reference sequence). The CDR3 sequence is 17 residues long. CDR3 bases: TGCAGTGCTAGAGATGGCGGGTGGGCAGCCTCCTACAATGAGCAGTTCTTC. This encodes CSARDGGWAASYNEQFF.

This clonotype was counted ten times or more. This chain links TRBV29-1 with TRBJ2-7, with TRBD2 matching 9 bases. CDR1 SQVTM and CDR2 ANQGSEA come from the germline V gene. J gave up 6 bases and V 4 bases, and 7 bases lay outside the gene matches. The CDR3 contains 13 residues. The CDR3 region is CSVGNRAGGEQYF. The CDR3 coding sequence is TGCAGCGTTGGTAACCGAGCGGGGGGCGAGCAGTACTTC.

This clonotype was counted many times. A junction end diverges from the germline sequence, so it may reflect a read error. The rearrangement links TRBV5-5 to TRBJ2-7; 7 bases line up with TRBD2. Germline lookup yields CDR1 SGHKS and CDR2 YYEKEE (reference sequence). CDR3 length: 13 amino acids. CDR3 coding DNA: TGTGCCAGCACCTTGGTCGGGGGGTACGAGCAGTACTTC. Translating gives CASTLVGGYEQYF.

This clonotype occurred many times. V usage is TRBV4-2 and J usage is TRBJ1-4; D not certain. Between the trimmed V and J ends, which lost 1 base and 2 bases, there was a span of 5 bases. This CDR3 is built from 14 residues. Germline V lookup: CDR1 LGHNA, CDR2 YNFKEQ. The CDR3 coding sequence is TGTGCCAGCAGCCAAGGCGCGACTAATGAAAAACTGTTTTTT. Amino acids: CASSQGATNEKLFF.

The CDR3 bases are TGCAGTGCTAGTTACAGCTCCTACGAGCAGTACTTC. Its protein is CSASYSSYEQYF. The chain links TRBV20-1 to TRBJ2-7; D not resolved. V shed 3 bases and J shed 0 bases, with 6 bases lying between them. This CDR3 comprises 12 residues. Germline CDR1 DFQATT, CDR2 SNEGSKA (reference sequence).

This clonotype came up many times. CDR3 protein: CASSPSLDSPLHF. The CDR3 DNA sequence: TGTGCCAGTAGTCCTTCCTTGGATTCACCCCTCCACTTT. The V and J genes are TRBV19 and TRBJ1-6, with unresolved D. CDR1 is LNHDA and CDR2 is SQIVND in the germline V gene (reference sequence). CDR3 length equals 13 residues. V lost 5 bases, J lost 8 bases, and 10 bases lay in between. Based on the CDR3 plus reference TRBV19 and TRBJ1-6, the full variable domain is DGGITQSPKYLFRKEGQNVTLSCEQNLNHDAMYWYRQDPGQGLRLIYYSQIVNDFQKGDIAEGYSVSREKKESFPLTVTSAQKNPTAFYLCASSPSLDSPLHFGNGTRLTVT.

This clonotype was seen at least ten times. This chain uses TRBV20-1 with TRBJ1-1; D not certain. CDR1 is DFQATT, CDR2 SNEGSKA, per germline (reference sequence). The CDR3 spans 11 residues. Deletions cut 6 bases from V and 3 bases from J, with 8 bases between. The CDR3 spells CSAGRDTEAFF. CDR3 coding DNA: TGCAGTGCAGGGAGAGACACTGAAGCTTTCTTT.

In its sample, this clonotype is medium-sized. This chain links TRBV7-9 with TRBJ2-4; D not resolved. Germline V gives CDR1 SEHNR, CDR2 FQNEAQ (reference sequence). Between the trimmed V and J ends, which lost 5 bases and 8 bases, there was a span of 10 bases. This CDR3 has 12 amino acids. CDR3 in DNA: TGTGCCAGCAGCCCAGTGGCACACATTCAGTACTTC. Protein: CASSPVAHIQYF.

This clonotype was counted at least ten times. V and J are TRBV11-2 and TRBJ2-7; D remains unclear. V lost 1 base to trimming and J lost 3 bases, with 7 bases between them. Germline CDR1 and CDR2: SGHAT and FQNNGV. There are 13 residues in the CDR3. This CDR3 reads CASSLGAGYEQYF. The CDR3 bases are TGTGCCAGCAGCTTAGGTGCTGGCTACGAGCAGTACTTC.

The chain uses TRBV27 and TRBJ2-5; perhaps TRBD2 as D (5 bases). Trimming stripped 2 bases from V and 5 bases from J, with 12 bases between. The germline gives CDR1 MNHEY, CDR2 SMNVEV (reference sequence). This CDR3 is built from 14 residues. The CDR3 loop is CASSLLAPKETQYF. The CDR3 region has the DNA TGTGCCAGCAGTTTACTAGCCCCGAAGGAGACCCAGTACTTC.

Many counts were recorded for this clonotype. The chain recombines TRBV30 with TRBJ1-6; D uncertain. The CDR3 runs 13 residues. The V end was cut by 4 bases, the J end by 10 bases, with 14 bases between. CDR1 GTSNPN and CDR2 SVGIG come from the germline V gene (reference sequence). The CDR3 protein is CAWTWEVKSPLHF. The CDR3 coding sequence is TGTGCCTGGACTTGGGAGGTAAAGTCACCCCTCCACTTT.